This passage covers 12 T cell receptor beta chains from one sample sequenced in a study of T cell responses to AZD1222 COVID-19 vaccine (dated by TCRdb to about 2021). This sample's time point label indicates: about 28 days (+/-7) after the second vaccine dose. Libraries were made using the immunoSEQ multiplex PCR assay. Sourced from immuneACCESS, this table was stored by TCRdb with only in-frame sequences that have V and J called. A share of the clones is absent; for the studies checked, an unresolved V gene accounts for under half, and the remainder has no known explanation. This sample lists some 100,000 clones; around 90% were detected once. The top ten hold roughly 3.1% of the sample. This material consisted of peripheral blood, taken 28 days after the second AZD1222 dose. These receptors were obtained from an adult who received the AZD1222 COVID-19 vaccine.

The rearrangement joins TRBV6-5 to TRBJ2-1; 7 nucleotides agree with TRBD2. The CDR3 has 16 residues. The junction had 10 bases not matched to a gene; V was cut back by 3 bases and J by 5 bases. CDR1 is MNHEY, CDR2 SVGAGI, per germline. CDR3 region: CASSYLWAGDNNEQFF. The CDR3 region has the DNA TGTGCCAGCAGTTATCTGTGGGCGGGGGATAACAATGAGCAGTTCTTC.

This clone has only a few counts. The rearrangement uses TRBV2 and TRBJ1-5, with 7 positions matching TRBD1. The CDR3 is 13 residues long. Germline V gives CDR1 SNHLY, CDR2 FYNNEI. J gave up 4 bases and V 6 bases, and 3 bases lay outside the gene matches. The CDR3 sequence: CASSPGGNQPQHF. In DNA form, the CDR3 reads TGTGCCAGCAGCCCAGGGGGGAATCAGCCCCAGCATTTT.

This chain's CDR3 is CASSRRAPSLNTEAFF. CDR3 DNA: TGTGCCAGCTCACGTAGGGCTCCGTCACTGAACACTGAAGCTTTCTTT. The J gene is TRBJ1-1, the V gene TRBV18; D gene unclear. V gave up 4 bases and J gave up 0 bases, with 15 bases separating them. CDR3 length: 16 residues. Germline values: CDR1 KGHSH, CDR2 LQKENI.

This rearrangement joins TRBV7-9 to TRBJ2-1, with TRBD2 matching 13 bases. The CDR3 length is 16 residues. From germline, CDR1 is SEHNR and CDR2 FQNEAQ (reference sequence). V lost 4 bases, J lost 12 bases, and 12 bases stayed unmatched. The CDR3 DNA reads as TGTGCCAGCAGCTCCTCCCGACTAGCGGGGGGATTAAGGCAGTTCTTC. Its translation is CASSSSRLAGGLRQFF. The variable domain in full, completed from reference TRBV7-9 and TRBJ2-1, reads DTGVSQNPRHKITKRGQNVTFRCDPISEHNRLYWYRQTLGQGPEFLTYFQNEAQLEKSRLLSDRFSAERPKGSFSTLEIQRTEQGDSAMYLCASSSSRLAGGLRQFFGPGTRLTVL.

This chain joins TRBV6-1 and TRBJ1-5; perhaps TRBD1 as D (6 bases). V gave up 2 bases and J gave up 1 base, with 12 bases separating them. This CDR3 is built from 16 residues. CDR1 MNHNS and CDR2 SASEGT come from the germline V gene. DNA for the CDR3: TGTGCCAGCAGTGAATGGGGGCAGGGAAGCAATCAGCCCCAGCATTTT. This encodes CASSEWGQGSNQPQHF.

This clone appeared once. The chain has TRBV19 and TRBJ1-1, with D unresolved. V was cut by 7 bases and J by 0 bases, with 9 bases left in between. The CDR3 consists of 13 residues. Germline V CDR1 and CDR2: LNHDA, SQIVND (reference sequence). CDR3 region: CASKNFMNTEAFF. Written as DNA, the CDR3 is TGTGCCAGTAAAAACTTTATGAACACTGAAGCTTTCTTT.

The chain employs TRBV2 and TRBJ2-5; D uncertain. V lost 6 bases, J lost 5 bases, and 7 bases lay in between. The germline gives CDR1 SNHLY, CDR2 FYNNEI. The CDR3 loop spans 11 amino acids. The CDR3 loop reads CASRGWETQYF. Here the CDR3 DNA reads TGTGCCAGCAGAGGGTGGGAGACCCAGTACTTC.

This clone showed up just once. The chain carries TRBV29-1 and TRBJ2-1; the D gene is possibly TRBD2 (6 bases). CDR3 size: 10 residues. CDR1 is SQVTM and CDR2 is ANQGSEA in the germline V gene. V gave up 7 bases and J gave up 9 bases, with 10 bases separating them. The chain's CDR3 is CSASEGEQFF. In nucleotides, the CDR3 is TGCAGCGCCTCGGAGGGTGAGCAGTTCTTC.

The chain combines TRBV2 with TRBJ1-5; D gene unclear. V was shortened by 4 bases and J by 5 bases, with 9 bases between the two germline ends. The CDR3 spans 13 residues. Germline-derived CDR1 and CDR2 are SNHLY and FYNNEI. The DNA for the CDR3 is TGTGCCAGCAGTGGTGGGAGGGATCAGCCCCAGCATTTT. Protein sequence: CASSGGRDQPQHF.

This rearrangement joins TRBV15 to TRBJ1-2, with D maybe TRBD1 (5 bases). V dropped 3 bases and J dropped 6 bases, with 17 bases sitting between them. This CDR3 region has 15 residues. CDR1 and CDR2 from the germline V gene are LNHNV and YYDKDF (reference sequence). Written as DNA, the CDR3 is TGTGCCACCAGCAGGGGGGTGGGGACGGAGAATGGCTACACCTTC. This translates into CATSRGVGTENGYTF.

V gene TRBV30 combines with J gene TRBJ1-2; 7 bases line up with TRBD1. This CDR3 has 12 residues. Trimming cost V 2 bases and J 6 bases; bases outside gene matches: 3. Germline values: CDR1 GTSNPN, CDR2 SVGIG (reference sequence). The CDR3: CAWSQGGDGYTF. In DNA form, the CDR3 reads TGTGCCTGGAGTCAGGGGGGCGATGGCTACACCTTC.

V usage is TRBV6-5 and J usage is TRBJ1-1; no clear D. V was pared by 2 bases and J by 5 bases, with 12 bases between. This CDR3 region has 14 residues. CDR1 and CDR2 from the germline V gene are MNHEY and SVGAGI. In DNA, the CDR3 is TGTGCCAGCAGTTACCGGCTCGATGGTACTGAAGCTTTCTTT. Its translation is CASSYRLDGTEAFF.